The present T cell receptor (beta chain) was sequenced within a study of patients and donors after allogeneic stem cell transplantation. TCRdb re-called the RT-PCR reads with MiXCR, one entry per CDR3 protein. The profile covers 25,000 to 40,000 distinct CDR3 sequences, with 30% to 40% appearing a single time and 76% taken by the ten largest. The specimen sequenced was blood, either unsorted or a sorted T cell fraction (not recorded which). This receptor was taken from a human donor who was either an allogeneic HSCT recipient or a stem cell or donor lymphocyte infusion donor (not recorded which). It is not recorded whose cells these are; they may come from a transplant donor.

The CDR3 sequence is CASSLGYRDGRAGNTIYF. CDR3 DNA sequence: TGCGCCAGCAGCTTGGGCTACCGGGACGGACGTGCAGGAAACACCATATATTTT. This chain uses TRBV5-1 with TRBJ1-3; possibly TRBD1 for D (5 bases). CDR3 length equals 18 residues. Germline V CDR1 and CDR2: SGHRS, YFSETQ. The V gene lost 0 bases and the J gene lost 4 bases, with 20 bases spanning the gap.